This T cell receptor beta chain was identified during a study of T cells in localized non-small cell lung cancer. Whole-study results and caveats: The study found T cell clonality highest in uninvolved adjacent lung, above tumor. Greater blood T cell density accompanied longer overall survival. Median roughly 57 top-100 tumor clones were shared with paired adjacent lung. Owing to sequencing of a solitary tumor region, heterogeneity cannot be discounted.

The V end was cut by 3 bases, the J end by 4 bases, with 15 bases between. CDR1 and CDR2 from the germline V gene are KGHSH and LQKENI. The CDR3 contains 15 residues. A remark on this clone: Its antigen is not known.

The protocol was immunoSEQ multiplex PCR, while the TCRdb copy is restricted to in-frame clones and leaves out a portion. The sample gives tens of thousands of clones, roughly 86% of which show up once; almost 6.5% is in the top ten. The sample in question was peripheral blood, obtained before any cancer treatment. The rearrangement links TRBV18 to TRBJ2-5; the D gene is possibly TRBD1 (5 bases). This sequence originates from a man aged 40 to 69 with stage I lung adenocarcinoma. The CDR3 reads CASSPNQGSRETQYF. CDR3 DNA: TGTGCCAGCTCACCGAACCAGGGATCTAGAGAGACCCAGTACTTC. The variable domain in full, completed from reference TRBV18 and TRBJ2-5, reads NAGVMQNPRHLVRRRGQEARLRCSPMKGHSHVYWYRQLPEEGLKFMVYLQKENIIDESGMPKERFSAEFPKEGPSILRIQQVVRGDSAAYFCASSPNQGSRETQYFGPGTRLLVL.